This T cell receptor beta chain was sequenced for a study of blood T cell repertoires in COVID-19. Overall study: Samples of COVID-19 (acute and convalescent) were obtained from the United States, Italy and Spain. T cells, B-cell-depleted T cells, or PBMCs supplied cDNA or gDNA.

A few counts support this clone. The CDR3 spans 15 residues. Germline-derived CDR1 and CDR2 are SGDLS and YYNGEE. Trimming removed 6 bases at V and 5 bases at J, with 17 bases between. In the source study's methods: Reference gene primers were amplified, and this amplification served to estimate nucleated cell counts. Data came from immunoSEQ multiplex PCR; TCRdb stores just in-frame clones and leaves some out. The D gene and trimming were derived from the DNA, and the V and J assignments and clone size from that table. The data show 55,000 to 80,000 clones, with about 83% seen just once and about 5.9% held by the top ten.

The clonotype originates from a human donor in a cohort sampled during active COVID-19. V and J are TRBV9 and TRBJ2-2, with TRBD2 as a possible D gene (6 bases). Sequenced material: peripheral blood. The DNA for the CDR3 is TGTGCCAGCAAAGGAGGGCCTTGGGAGACCGGGGAGCTGTTTTTT. Its translation is CASKGGPWETGELFF.